Below, 17 T cell receptor beta chains from the same sample are listed, as sequenced in a study of T cell repertoires in cytomegalovirus infection. From the reads, TCRdb called clonotypes with MiXCR, one entry per CDR3 protein. The profile covers fewer than 550,000 distinct CDR3 sequences, with around 11% appearing a single time and roughly 10% taken by the ten largest. Specimen: PBMCs. These receptors were taken from a human donor in good health (CMV status not recorded). Some clones in this sample may be carry-over from other donors' samples.

In its sample, this clonotype was seen many times. The V call is TRBV7-2, the J call TRBJ2-3; 10 nucleotides match TRBD2. The CDR3 totals 18 residues. In germline, CDR1 is SGHTA, CDR2 FQGNSA. The ends lost 1 base at V and 5 bases at J; junction bases unmatched: 12. Here the CDR3 DNA reads TGTGCCAGCAGCTTAGGGAGTAGCGGGAGGCGGGTAAAAGATACGCAGTATTTT. Protein: CASSLGSSGRRVKDTQYF.

This rearrangement joins TRBV12-3 or TRBV12-4 to TRBJ1-1, with D perhaps TRBD1 (5 bases). Trimming removed 5 bases at V and 0 bases at J, with 16 bases between. CDR3 size: 16 residues. CDR3 protein: CASSSTGYFMNTEAFF. The CDR3 coding sequence is TGTGCCAGCAGTAGTACAGGTTACTTCATGAACACTGAAGCTTTCTTT.

J is TRBJ2-1 and V is TRBV2; unclear D gene. Trimming took 1 base from V and 9 from J, leaving 7 bases between them. Germline values: CDR1 SNHLY, CDR2 FYNNEI. The CDR3 has 12 residues. The CDR3 sequence is CASSEGGFEQFF. DNA of the CDR3: TGTGCCAGCAGTGAAGGTGGGTTTGAGCAGTTCTTC.

The rearrangement links TRBV4-2 to TRBJ2-1; D call uncertain. The CDR3 runs 13 residues. Trimming left V 1 base short and J 6 bases short, with 7 bases between. Looked up from germline, CDR1 is LGHNA and CDR2 is YNFKEQ. CDR3 bases: TGTGCCAGCAGCCAAGGAGTCCGCAATGAGCAGTTCTTC. Translated, it gives CASSQGVRNEQFF.

This clonotype was recorded many times. This rearrangement joins TRBV28 to TRBJ2-1, with 11 bases fitting TRBD2. The CDR3 has 17 amino acids. Trimming took 4 bases from V and 4 from J; bases not matched to a gene: 9. Germline CDR1 MDHEN, CDR2 SYDVKM. The CDR3 DNA is TGTGCCAGCAGTTGGGGGGTCGGGACTAGCGGTTACAATGAGCAGTTCTTC. This gives the protein CASSWGVGTSGYNEQFF.

The rearrangement joins TRBV12-5 to TRBJ1-2; D possibly corresponds to TRBD1 (5 bases). Per germline, CDR1 LGHNT and CDR2 FRNRAP. V lost 6 bases, J lost 2 bases, and 19 bases lay in between. This CDR3 comprises 16 residues. The CDR3 sequence: CASGLTVARGNYGYTF. For the CDR3, the DNA is TGTGCTAGTGGCCTCACCGTTGCCCGGGGGAACTATGGCTACACCTTC.

This clonotype was seen repeatedly, ten times or more. The chain employs TRBV2 and TRBJ2-2; no clear D gene. With 4 bases removed from V and 3 bases from J, the gap between germline ends came to 9 bases. The germline V gene encodes CDR1 SNHLY and CDR2 FYNNEI. There are 14 residues in the CDR3. CDR3 region: CASSAQEYTGELFF. The CDR3 region has the DNA TGTGCCAGCAGTGCCCAAGAATACACCGGGGAGCTGTTTTTT.

This clonotype was seen ten or more times. V gene TRBV4-1 combines with J gene TRBJ1-2, with D perhaps TRBD1 (5 bases). In germline, CDR1 is MGHRA, CDR2 YSYEKL. The CDR3 has 13 amino acids. V dropped 0 bases and J dropped 7 bases, with 9 bases sitting between them. The CDR3 DNA follows: TGCGCCAGCAGCCAAGAGGGGCGATCTGGCTACACCTTC. Translated: CASSQEGRSGYTF.

This clonotype was detected ten times or more. This chain's CDR3 is CASSPGLAGGGDTQYF. CDR3 DNA: TGTGCCAGCAGCCCAGGACTAGCGGGAGGAGGTGACACGCAGTATTTT. V gene TRBV7-3 combines with J gene TRBJ2-3; TRBD2 agrees at 14 bases. Germline V gene lookup returns CDR1 SGHTA and CDR2 FQGTGA. This CDR3 region has 16 residues. J was trimmed by 9 bases and V by 5 bases; bases with no gene match: 10.

In its sample, this clonotype was seen a few times. The chain employs TRBV20-1 and TRBJ1-1; 8 nucleotides agree with TRBD1. Germline V gives CDR1 DFQATT, CDR2 SNEGSKA (reference sequence). Trimming removed 4 bases from V and 2 bases from J; junction bases left unmatched: 12. The CDR3 spans 16 residues. The CDR3 loop is CSANPLETGVNTEAFF. The CDR3 DNA follows: TGCAGTGCTAACCCTCTTGAGACAGGGGTTAACACTGAAGCTTTCTTT.

Concerning this clonotype itself: It may be a read error: a sequence one base away is much more abundant. The chain is built from TRBV18 and TRBJ2-2; D possibly corresponds to TRBD1 (5 bases). V shed 4 bases and J shed 9 bases, with 18 bases lying between them. Germline V gene lookup returns CDR1 KGHSH and CDR2 LQKENI. This CDR3 is built from 15 residues. The CDR3 nucleotides are TGTGCCAGCTCACGACCTTCAGGGAAGGGCCGGGAGCTGTTTTTT. It specifies CASSRPSGKGRELFF.

This clonotype occurred a few times. The V and J genes are TRBV2 and TRBJ1-5, with D possibly matching TRBD1 (5 bases). This CDR3 is 14 amino acids long. CDR1 and CDR2 (germline): SNHLY, FYNNEI. Deletions cut 7 bases from V and 4 bases from J, with 14 bases between. CDR3 bases: TGTGCCAGCACTCGGGACGCTTGGAATCAGCCCCAGCATTTT. It is translated as CASTRDAWNQPQHF.

This clonotype was seen many times. This chain links TRBV27 with TRBJ2-7; D assignment may be TRBD1 or TRBD2 (5 bases each). The V end was cut by 0 bases, the J end by 5 bases, with 8 bases between. This CDR3 has 13 amino acids. Germline CDR1 MNHEY, CDR2 SMNVEV (reference sequence). The CDR3 DNA sequence: TGTGCCAGCAGTTTATCTCGGGGCCACGAGCAGTACTTC. Amino acid sequence: CASSLSRGHEQYF.

This clonotype was picked up many times. The V and J genes are TRBV7-9 and TRBJ2-6; D perhaps matches TRBD1 (7 bases). V lost 3 bases, J lost 3 bases, and 12 bases lay in between. Germline V gives CDR1 SEHNR, CDR2 FQNEAQ (reference sequence). CDR3 length: 16 residues. The CDR3 spells CASSFPQGGGANVLTF. The DNA for the CDR3 is TGTGCCAGCAGCTTCCCCCAGGGGGGTGGGGCCAACGTCCTGACTTTC.

This CDR3 reads CASFPGGGTDTQYF. In DNA, the CDR3 is TGTGCCAGCTTCCCCGGGGGAGGGACAGATACGCAGTATTTT. The rearrangement links TRBV5-5 to TRBJ2-3; 7 bases are a match to TRBD2. There are 14 residues in the CDR3. In germline, CDR1 is SGHKS, CDR2 YYEKEE (reference sequence). The V gene end was trimmed by 7 bases and the J gene end by 3 bases; junction bases not matched to a gene: 8.

The CDR3 nucleotides are TGTGCCAGCAGCCTTTCTCTGGGACGCGGGACGTATGGCTACACCTTC. As protein: CASSLSLGRGTYGYTF. The V call is TRBV5-6, the J call TRBJ1-2; a possible D gene is TRBD1 (5 bases). Trimming took 4 bases from V and 5 from J, leaving 21 bases between them. The CDR3 length is 16 residues. Germline V lookup: CDR1 SGHDT, CDR2 YYEEEE.

This clonotype was seen repeatedly, ten times or more. The CDR3 is CASSKGLAGTNEQFF. The CDR3 region has the DNA TGTGCCAGCTCGAAAGGACTAGCGGGAACCAATGAGCAGTTCTTC. The chain couples TRBV11-3 to TRBJ2-1; 12 bases agree with TRBD2. Losses at the gene ends were 8 bases for V and 6 bases for J; bases not matched to a gene: 8. The CDR3 contains 15 residues. Germline V gene data show CDR1 as SGHNT and CDR2 as YENEEA.